Shown below are 16 T cell receptor beta chains from a single sample sequenced in a study of blood T cell repertoires in COVID-19. The method was immunoSEQ multiplex PCR; TCRdb's version includes in-frame clones alone and lacks a portion of them. The repertoire includes just over 650,000 clones, 85% to 90% of them detected once, and under 0.3% sits in the top ten. The sequenced material came from peripheral blood. The receptors come from a woman aged 18-30 years with acute or convalescent COVID-19.

The V call is TRBV5-6, the J call TRBJ1-2; 7 nucleotides match TRBD1. Per the germline V gene, CDR1 is SGHDT and CDR2 is YYEEEE. V was clipped by 0 bases and J by 4 bases; unmatched bases: 6. There are 15 residues in the CDR3. As DNA, the CDR3 is TGTGCCAGCAGCTTGGGTCGAGGGGGCGCCTATGGCTACACCTTC. Protein product: CASSLGRGGAYGYTF.

This clone was seen just once. The chain joins TRBV3-1 (or the pseudogene TRBV3-2) to TRBJ2-1, with TRBD1 identical over 8 bases. V lost 5 bases and J lost 8; bases outside the gene matches: 14. The CDR3 runs 16 residues. The germline V gene encodes CDR1 LGHDT and CDR2 YNNKEL (reference sequence). The DNA of the CDR3 is TGTGCCAGCAGCGAACGACAGGGGCAGGGGCGTGATGAGCAGTTCTTC. Protein: CASSERQGQGRDEQFF.

The rearrangement uses TRBV6-4 and TRBJ2-2, with 9 bases matching TRBD1. V shed 5 bases and J 7 bases; nucleotides not matched to a gene: 8. In germline, CDR1 is MRHNA, CDR2 SNTAGT. The CDR3 totals 15 residues. CDR3 sequence reads: CASSTGGSDHGELFF. The DNA for the CDR3 is TGTGCCAGCAGTACAGGGGGCAGTGACCACGGGGAGCTGTTTTTT.

The chain employs TRBV7-2 and TRBJ2-1; 8 bases fit TRBD1. Germline-derived CDR1 and CDR2 are SGHTA and FQGNSA. V trimming: 5 bases; J trimming: 7 bases; junction bases outside the gene matches: 7. The length of the CDR3 is 14 residues. Written as DNA, the CDR3 is TGTGCCAGCAGCCCCCGGACAGGGTCAAATGAGCAGTTCTTC. Its translation is CASSPRTGSNEQFF.

This chain joins TRBV27 and TRBJ1-6; 8 bases are shared with TRBD1. V trimming: 7 bases; J trimming: 2 bases; junction bases outside the gene matches: 4. This CDR3 spans 15 amino acids. Germline lookup yields CDR1 MNHEY and CDR2 SMNVEV (reference sequence). CDR3: CASIRTGTYNSPLHF. The DNA of the CDR3 is TGTGCCAGCATTCGGACAGGGACCTATAATTCACCCCTCCACTTT.

The chain couples TRBV5-6 to TRBJ1-5, with a possible D match to TRBD1 (5 bases). Germline V gene sequence: CDR1 SGHDT, CDR2 YYEEEE. This CDR3 is built from 13 residues. Trimming took off 2 bases at V and 7 bases at J, with 10 bases between the two ends. The CDR3 DNA sequence: TGTGCCAGCAGCTTAGGACAACGGCAGCCCCAGCATTTT. It translates to CASSLGQRQPQHF.

This rearrangement joins TRBV12-5 to TRBJ1-1, with 9 nucleotides matching TRBD1. CDR1 LGHNT and CDR2 FRNRAP come from the germline V gene. The CDR3 length is 13 residues. V trimming: 7 bases; J trimming: 4 bases; junction bases outside the gene matches: 4. The CDR3: CASARTGVTEAFF. CDR3 in DNA: TGTGCTAGTGCCCGGACAGGGGTCACTGAAGCTTTCTTT.

This chain joins TRBV27 and TRBJ2-7, with D perhaps matching TRBD2 (7 bases). CDR1 and CDR2 from the germline V gene are MNHEY and SMNVEV (reference sequence). V was cut by 0 bases and J by 4 bases, with 13 bases left in between. This CDR3 comprises 15 residues. CDR3 in amino acids: CASSLSGGRWYEQYF. The CDR3 bases are TGTGCCAGCAGTTTATCCGGGGGGCGTTGGTACGAGCAGTACTTC.

The chain joins TRBV27 to TRBJ1-2, with no clear D. CDR3 length equals 14 residues. With 0 bases removed from V and 8 bases from J, the gap between germline ends came to 13 bases. Germline V CDR1 and CDR2: MNHEY, SMNVEV (reference sequence). The CDR3 sequence is CASSLSPGREGYTF. Written as DNA, the CDR3 is TGTGCCAGCAGTTTATCACCAGGACGGGAGGGCTACACCTTC.

The CDR3 nucleotides are TGTGCCAGCTCACGACAGTCCCTCCGCGGCTCCTATAATTCACCCCTCCACTTT. Translated, it gives CASSRQSLRGSYNSPLHF. The genes are TRBV18 and TRBJ1-6; TRBD1 might be the D (5 bases). With 4 bases removed from V and 0 bases from J, the gap between germline ends came to 16 bases. Germline values: CDR1 KGHSH, CDR2 LQKENI. The CDR3 runs to 18 residues.

The chain has TRBV6-5 and TRBJ2-7, with TRBD2 matching over 10 bases. J gave up 6 bases and V 5 bases, and 10 bases lay outside the gene matches. CDR3 size: 15 residues. Germline V gene lookup returns CDR1 MNHEY and CDR2 SVGAGI. The CDR3 nucleotides read TGTGCCAGCAGTCCCCGAGGAGCGGGGGGGCGCGAGCAGTACTTC. It codes for CASSPRGAGGREQYF.

DNA of the CDR3: TGTGCCAGCAGCTTAGCTGGCAGGGGGCGCGCTAATGGCTACACCTTC. Its protein product is CASSLAGRGRANGYTF. The rearrangement joins TRBV7-2 to TRBJ1-2; TRBD1 matches 8 bases. Germline lookup yields CDR1 SGHTA and CDR2 FQGNSA. The ends lost 0 bases at V and 6 bases at J; junction bases unmatched: 9. The CDR3 length is 16 residues.

The chain recombines TRBV24-1 with TRBJ1-5, with D perhaps matching TRBD1 (5 bases). The CDR3 consists of 14 residues. Deletions cut 7 bases from V and 3 bases from J, with 12 bases between. Germline lookup yields CDR1 KGHDR and CDR2 SFDVKD. The CDR3 DNA sequence: TGTGCCACCAGACTTAGGGGTCCCAATCAGCCCCAGCATTTT. Its translation is CATRLRGPNQPQHF.

V usage is TRBV15 and J usage is TRBJ1-1; D is perhaps TRBD1 (5 bases). The V gene lost 7 bases and the J gene lost 1 base, with 22 bases spanning the gap. The CDR3 is 17 residues long. Germline CDR1 is LNHNV and CDR2 is YYDKDF (reference sequence). CDR3 nucleotides: TGTGCCACCACACCTCCACGGCGGGGACGGGGGAACACTGAAGCTTTCTTT. Residues: CATTPPRRGRGNTEAFF. The full variable domain, completed using reference TRBV15 and TRBJ1-1, is DAMVIQNPRYQVTQFGKPVTLSCSQTLNHNVMYWYQQKSSQAPKLLFHYYDKDFNNEADTPDNFQSRRPNTSFCFLDIRSPGLGDTAMYLCATTPPRRGRGNTEAFFGQGTRLTVV.

V is TRBV7-2 and J is TRBJ1-1; 8 nucleotides line up with TRBD1. Germline trimming cut 5 bases from V and 7 bases from J; bases unmatched to any gene: 12. CDR3 length equals 15 residues. Per germline, CDR1 SGHTA and CDR2 FQGNSA. The DNA for the CDR3 is TGTGCCAGCAGCCCGAAAACAGGGGGTAGGGTTGAAGCTTTCTTT. It translates to CASSPKTGGRVEAFF.

The rearrangement joins TRBV7-9 to TRBJ2-7, with D hard to call. This CDR3 has 16 residues. Per the germline V gene, CDR1 is SEHNR and CDR2 is FQNEAQ (reference sequence). The V gene lost 1 base and the J gene lost 1 base, with 14 bases spanning the gap. The CDR3 loop is CASSLGYGEESYEQYF. Here the CDR3 DNA reads TGTGCCAGCAGCTTAGGTTACGGTGAAGAATCCTACGAGCAGTACTTC.